A single sample gave rise to the 21 T cell receptor beta chains below, sequenced in a study of T cell responses to AZD1222 COVID-19 vaccine. Some clones are missing from TCRdb's copy, which holds only in-frame ones; the method was immunoSEQ multiplex PCR. The sample includes 150,000 to 200,000 clones, over 85% of them seen just once. The source material was peripheral blood, sampled on day 0 of AZD1222 vaccination. The receptors shown here come from an adult in good health.

Only one count was recorded for this clone. This chain connects TRBV15 to TRBJ1-2; D unresolved. The CDR3 totals 12 residues. Trimming took 4 bases from V and 4 from J, leaving 7 bases between them. Germline CDR1 reads LNHNV; CDR2 reads YYDKDF (reference sequence). CDR3: CATSTYLYGYTF. For the CDR3, the DNA is TGTGCCACCAGCACCTATCTCTATGGCTACACCTTC.

CDR3 sequence (DNA): TGCGCCAGCAGCAACATAATACAGGGGAGGCTAAACGAGCAGTACTTC. Translation: CASSNIIQGRLNEQYF. V usage is TRBV5-1 and J usage is TRBJ2-7, with D maybe TRBD1 (7 bases). V lost 4 bases to trimming and J lost 5 bases, with 22 bases between them. CDR3 length: 16 amino acids. In germline, CDR1 is SGHRS, CDR2 YFSETQ.

V usage is TRBV19 and J usage is TRBJ2-7, with 12 bases that match TRBD1. This CDR3 spans 13 amino acids. V dropped 8 bases and J dropped 6; count of bases not matched to a gene: 5. The germline V gene has CDR1 LNHDA and CDR2 SQIVND (reference sequence). The CDR3 loop reads CASGGQGASEQYF. The CDR3 DNA is TGTGCCAGTGGGGGACAGGGGGCCAGCGAGCAGTACTTC.

The chain employs TRBV9 and TRBJ2-7; tentative D call: TRBD2 (6 bases). The CDR3 sequence is 15 residues long. Trimming left V 4 bases short and J 2 bases short, with 16 bases between. Germline V gives CDR1 SGDLS, CDR2 YYNGEE. The CDR3 loop reads CASSPFGEVPYEQYF. In DNA, the CDR3 is TGTGCCAGCAGCCCGTTCGGGGAGGTACCCTACGAGCAGTACTTC. Filled out from reference TRBV9 and TRBJ2-7, the complete variable domain reads DSGVTQTPKHLITATGQRVTLRCSPRSGDLSVYWYQQSLDQGLQFLIQYYNGEERAKGNILERFSAQQFPDLHSELNLSSLELGDSALYFCASSPFGEVPYEQYFGPGTRLTVT.

This sequence joins TRBV28 and TRBJ2-7, with 9 nucleotides matching TRBD2. The ends lost 3 bases at V and 9 bases at J; junction bases unmatched: 15. The CDR3 is made up of 16 amino acids. Germline V gene sequence: CDR1 MDHEN, CDR2 SYDVKM. CDR3 loop: CASSFGASSGALGQYF. CDR3 coding DNA: TGTGCCAGCAGTTTTGGGGCTTCTAGCGGGGCCCTGGGGCAGTACTTC.

The V gene is TRBV7-9, the J gene TRBJ2-1; 7 bases match TRBD1. CDR1 is SEHNR, CDR2 FQNEAQ, per germline (reference sequence). The CDR3 totals 15 residues. J gave up 0 bases and V 5 bases, and 4 bases lay outside the gene matches. DNA of the CDR3: TGTGCCAGCAGCCGGGGACAGAACTCCTACAATGAGCAGTTCTTC. Translation gives CASSRGQNSYNEQFF.

This clone occurred once. The chain carries TRBV10-1 and TRBJ2-2; 8 bases line up with TRBD1. This CDR3 is built from 15 residues. Trimming took 8 bases from V and 0 from J; bases not matched to a gene: 5. Germline-derived CDR1 and CDR2 are WNHNN and SYGVQD (reference sequence). CDR3 coding DNA: TGCGCCAGCTCCCGGACAGGGTCGAACACCGGGGAGCTGTTTTTT. Protein: CASSRTGSNTGELFF.

The V call is TRBV7-9, the J call TRBJ2-3; D perhaps matches TRBD1 (5 bases). CDR3 length equals 15 residues. Germline V gene lookup returns CDR1 SEHNR and CDR2 FQNEAQ (reference sequence). Trimming took 2 bases from V and 0 from J, leaving 9 bases between them. CDR3 protein: CASSLQGTSTDTQYF. The CDR3 nucleotides are TGTGCCAGCAGCTTACAGGGCACTAGCACAGATACGCAGTATTTT.

The gene calls are TRBV30 and TRBJ1-2; maybe TRBD1 (6 bases). Between the trimmed V and J ends, which lost 0 bases and 2 bases, there was a span of 10 bases. This CDR3 has 14 residues. CDR1 and CDR2 (germline): GTSNPN, SVGIG (reference sequence). In nucleotides, the CDR3 is TGTGCCTGGAGTGTCGTCAGGGGAAACTATGGCTACACCTTC. It is translated as CAWSVVRGNYGYTF.

The chain combines TRBV5-1 with TRBJ2-3, with D possibly matching TRBD2 (6 bases). Looked up from germline, CDR1 is SGHRS and CDR2 is YFSETQ. This CDR3 comprises 14 residues. Trimming cost V 4 bases and J 6 bases, with 15 bases left between them. The CDR3 nucleotides read TGCGCCAGCAGCCTGCCAGGAGGGGCGGATACGCAGTATTTT. This codes for CASSLPGGADTQYF.

The CDR3 is CASSLVAAPENNSPLHF. CDR3 sequence (DNA): TGTGCCAGCAGCTTAGTGGCCGCCCCGGAGAATAATTCACCCCTCCACTTT. This sequence joins TRBV7-9 and TRBJ1-6; unclear D gene. The CDR3 consists of 17 residues. V was shortened by 1 base and J by 5 bases, with 15 bases between the two germline ends. CDR1 and CDR2 from the germline V gene are SEHNR and FQNEAQ (reference sequence). Combining the CDR3 with reference TRBV7-9 and TRBJ1-6 gives the whole variable domain DTGVSQNPRHKITKRGQNVTFRCDPISEHNRLYWYRQTLGQGPEFLTYFQNEAQLEKSRLLSDRFSAERPKGSFSTLEIQRTEQGDSAMYLCASSLVAAPENNSPLHFGNGTRLTVT.

The J gene is TRBJ1-1, the V gene TRBV25-1; a weak D match, TRBD1 (6 bases). This CDR3 has 12 residues. Germline V gene sequence: CDR1 MGHDK, CDR2 SYGVNS. V lost 6 bases and J 9 bases, leaving 14 bases between the germline ends. This CDR3 reads CASSPGALQAFF. DNA of the CDR3: TGTGCCAGCAGCCCAGGGGCACTTCAAGCTTTCTTT.

The J gene is TRBJ2-5, the V gene TRBV30; TRBD2 matches 7 bases. V was clipped by 4 bases and J by 5 bases; unmatched bases: 7. Germline values: CDR1 GTSNPN, CDR2 SVGIG (reference sequence). CDR3 size: 13 residues. CDR3 protein: CAWMSLGGETQYF. CDR3 bases: TGTGCCTGGATGAGTCTGGGAGGGGAGACCCAGTACTTC.

The chain combines TRBV2 with TRBJ1-2; D remains ambiguous. The CDR3 runs to 14 residues. Trimming took off 0 bases at V and 8 bases at J, with 13 bases between the two ends. Germline V gene lookup returns CDR1 SNHLY and CDR2 FYNNEI. CDR3 loop: CASSEARSGNGYTF. CDR3 nucleotide sequence: TGTGCCAGCAGTGAAGCACGGTCCGGGAACGGCTACACCTTC.

The chain employs TRBV2 and TRBJ2-3; D remains unclear. V was cut by 0 bases and J by 6 bases, with 7 bases left in between. Germline CDR1 reads SNHLY; CDR2 reads FYNNEI. The CDR3 has 13 amino acids. The CDR3 nucleotides are TGTGCCAGCAGTGAAGCTCAGTCGGATACGCAGTATTTT. It encodes CASSEAQSDTQYF.

This clone was detected once. This sequence joins TRBV19 and TRBJ1-2, with 8 bases identical to TRBD1. The CDR3 sequence is 14 residues long. V lost 6 bases, J lost 6 bases, and 9 bases stayed unmatched. CDR1 LNHDA and CDR2 SQIVND come from the germline V gene (reference sequence). The CDR3 loop reads CASSQEETGDGYTF. In DNA, the CDR3 is TGTGCCAGTAGCCAGGAGGAGACAGGGGATGGCTACACCTTC. The full variable domain, its missing parts supplied by reference TRBV19 and TRBJ1-2, is DGGITQSPKYLFRKEGQNVTLSCEQNLNHDAMYWYRQDPGQGLRLIYYSQIVNDFQKGDIAEGYSVSREKKESFPLTVTSAQKNPTAFYLCASSQEETGDGYTFGSGTRLTVV.

The chain couples TRBV29-1 to TRBJ1-5; D perhaps matches TRBD1 (6 bases). Germline CDR1 is SQVTM and CDR2 is ANQGSEA. The germline V and J ends were trimmed by 7 bases and 2 bases, with 12 bases remaining between them. The CDR3 runs to 13 residues. CDR3 sequence reads: CSAAGAGNQPQHF. CDR3 DNA: TGCAGCGCAGCAGGGGCTGGCAATCAGCCCCAGCATTTT.

V is TRBV27 and J is TRBJ2-7, with 10 nucleotides matching TRBD1. Per the germline V gene, CDR1 is MNHEY and CDR2 is SMNVEV (reference sequence). The CDR3 covers 19 residues. Trimming cost V 5 bases and J 2 bases; bases outside gene matches: 18. The CDR3 sequence: CASSTRWAGTGAGAYEQYF. The CDR3 DNA reads as TGTGCCAGCAGTACCCGATGGGCAGGGACAGGGGCCGGGGCCTACGAGCAGTACTTC.

About this clone itself: Additional DNA sequences in this sample encode the identical CDR3. The J gene is TRBJ1-6, the V gene TRBV5-1; D might be TRBD1 (6 bases). CDR3 length: 14 amino acids. Germline values: CDR1 SGHRS, CDR2 YFSETQ. V was clipped by 2 bases and J by 7 bases, with 10 bases between them. This CDR3 is CASSFGQRNSPLHF. For the CDR3, the DNA is TGCGCCAGCAGCTTCGGACAGAGAAATTCACCCCTCCACTTT.

V and J are TRBV6-4 and TRBJ1-2; TRBD1 is a possible D gene (6 bases). V shed 3 bases and J shed 4 bases, with 9 bases lying between them. The CDR3 spans 13 residues. Germline CDR1 is MRHNA and CDR2 is SNTAGT. CDR3 protein: CASSEEGVYGYTF. CDR3 DNA: TGTGCCAGCAGTGAGGAGGGGGTCTATGGCTACACCTTC.

This clone showed up just a few times. CDR3 sequence reads: CASSPHGLAGGSSYNEQFF. The CDR3 DNA sequence: TGCGCCAGCAGCCCGCACGGTCTAGCGGGAGGGAGCTCCTACAATGAGCAGTTCTTC. The gene calls are TRBV5-1 and TRBJ2-1; 12 nucleotides line up with TRBD2. CDR1 SGHRS and CDR2 YFSETQ come from the germline V gene. The CDR3 loop spans 19 amino acids. J was trimmed by 0 bases and V by 4 bases; bases with no gene match: 11.